This passage covers 9 T cell receptor beta chains from one sample sequenced in a study of identical twins. TCRdb recomputed calls from the 5' RACE reads with MiXCR, one row per CDR3 protein. This table holds some 760,000 distinct CDR3 sequences, roughly 18% found once. These data were also filed under a second study, of T cells expressing NK-cell markers.

The sample was PBMCs. These receptor sequences come from a woman younger than 30 in good health.

A few counts support this clonotype. This sequence joins TRBV7-9 and TRBJ2-3, with D perhaps TRBD2 (6 bases). V shed 4 bases and J shed 1 base, with 12 bases lying between them. The CDR3 length is 15 residues. The germline CDR1 and CDR2 sequences are SEHNR and FQNEAQ (reference sequence). The CDR3 protein is CASSSLAARTDTQYF. The CDR3, as DNA: TGTGCCAGCAGCTCCTTAGCGGCCCGCACAGATACGCAGTATTTT. Full variable domain (remainder filled in from reference TRBV7-9 and TRBJ2-3): DTGVSQNPRHKITKRGQNVTFRCDPISEHNRLYWYRQTLGQGPEFLTYFQNEAQLEKSRLLSDRFSAERPKGSFSTLEIQRTEQGDSAMYLCASSSLAARTDTQYFGPGTRLTVL.

The chain uses TRBV5-1 and TRBJ2-3; D is tentatively TRBD1 or TRBD2 (5 bases each). V gave up 3 bases and J gave up 0 bases, with 14 bases separating them. Germline CDR1 and CDR2: SGHRS and YFSETQ. This CDR3 contains 16 residues. CDR3 sequence: CASSSGTSRSTDTQYF. CDR3 DNA sequence: TGCGCCAGCAGCTCCGGGACCTCGCGCAGCACAGATACGCAGTATTTT.

The V call is TRBV7-6, the J call TRBJ1-3; D unclear. CDR1 and CDR2 (germline): SGHVS, FNYEAQ. The CDR3 is made up of 11 amino acids. Trimming stripped 8 bases from V and 4 bases from J, with 6 bases between. For the CDR3, the DNA is TGTGCCAGCCGCGGGGGAAACACCATATATTTT. Translation gives CASRGGNTIYF.

This clonotype appeared a few times. The chain uses TRBV7-8 and TRBJ1-6, with D unresolved. The CDR3 consists of 14 residues. Germline V gives CDR1 SGHVS, CDR2 FQNEAQ. The germline V and J ends were trimmed by 2 bases and 10 bases, with 12 bases remaining between them. CDR3: CASSLSLGKSPLHF. DNA of the CDR3: TGTGCCAGCAGCTTATCGCTCGGTAAATCACCCCTCCACTTT. The whole variable domain, remainder taken from reference TRBV7-8 and TRBJ1-6, is GAGVSQSPRYKVAKRGQDVALRCDPISGHVSLFWYQQALGQGPEFLTYFQNEAQLDKSGLPSDRFFAERPEGSVSTLKIQRTQQEDSAVYLCASSLSLGKSPLHFGNGTRLTVT.

This clonotype was seen only a few times. V is TRBV9 and J is TRBJ1-3, with 8 nucleotides matching TRBD1. The ends lost 2 bases at V and 2 bases at J; junction bases unmatched: 3. In germline, CDR1 is SGDLS, CDR2 YYNGEE. The CDR3 consists of 15 residues. The CDR3 sequence is CASSVGQGTGNTIYF. The CDR3 coding sequence is TGTGCCAGCAGCGTTGGACAGGGAACTGGAAACACCATATATTTT.

This clonotype appeared a few times. The V gene is TRBV5-1, the J gene TRBJ2-2, with TRBD2 identical over 7 bases. The V gene's germline CDR1 is SGHRS and CDR2 YFSETQ. V trimming: 2 bases; J trimming: 8 bases; junction bases outside the gene matches: 6. This CDR3 comprises 14 residues. CDR3 in amino acids: CASSLTAGSGELFF. CDR3 DNA sequence: TGCGCCAGCAGCTTAACAGCGGGGTCAGGGGAGCTGTTTTTT.

This clonotype occurred a few times. V usage is TRBV29-1 and J usage is TRBJ2-7, with D possibly TRBD1 on 5 matching bases. Trimming left V 4 bases short and J 2 bases short, with 9 bases between. The CDR3 has 12 amino acids. Per germline, CDR1 SQVTM and CDR2 ANQGSEA. CDR3 sequence: CSVGSRAYEQYF. In DNA form, the CDR3 reads TGCAGCGTTGGGTCCAGGGCCTACGAGCAGTACTTC.

This chain connects TRBV4-3 to TRBJ2-1; D gene ambiguous. From germline, CDR1 is LGHNA and CDR2 YSLEER. The V end lost 1 base, the J end lost 0 bases, and 7 bases lay between the germline ends. The CDR3 loop spans 15 amino acids. CDR3 protein: CASSQGADSYNEQFF. CDR3 sequence (DNA): TGCGCCAGCAGCCAAGGGGCAGACTCCTACAATGAGCAGTTCTTC.

The V and J genes are TRBV20-1 and TRBJ1-2; D is unresolved. Trimming removed 3 bases from V and 4 bases from J, with 6 bases in between. The CDR3 sequence is 11 residues long. CDR1 is DFQATT, CDR2 SNEGSKA, per germline (reference sequence). CDR3 region: CSASQGYGYTF. The CDR3 DNA is TGCAGTGCTAGTCAAGGCTATGGCTACACCTTC.